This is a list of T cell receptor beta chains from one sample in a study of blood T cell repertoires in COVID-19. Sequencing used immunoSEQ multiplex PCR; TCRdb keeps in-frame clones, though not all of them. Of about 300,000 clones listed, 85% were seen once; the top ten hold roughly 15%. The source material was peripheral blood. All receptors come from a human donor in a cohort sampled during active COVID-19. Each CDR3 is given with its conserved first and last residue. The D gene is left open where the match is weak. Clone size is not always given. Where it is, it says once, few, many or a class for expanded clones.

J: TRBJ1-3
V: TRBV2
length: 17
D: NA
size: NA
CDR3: CASRPYGSRSSGNTIYF
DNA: TGTGCCAGCAGGCCCTACGGGAGCAGATCTTCTGGAAACACCATATATTTT

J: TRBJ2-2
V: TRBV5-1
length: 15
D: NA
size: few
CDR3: CASSLPGASTGELFF
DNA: TGCGCCAGCAGCTTACCGGGAGCAAGCACCGGGGAGCTGTTTTTT

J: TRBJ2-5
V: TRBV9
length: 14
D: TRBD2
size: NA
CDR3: CASSRAGVQETQYF
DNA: TGTGCCAGCAGCCGAGCGGGAGTTCAAGAGACCCAGTACTTC

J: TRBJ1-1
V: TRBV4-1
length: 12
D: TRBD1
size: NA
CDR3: CASSQAEGAAFF
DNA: TGCGCCAGCAGCCAAGCCGAGGGGGCAGCTTTCTTT

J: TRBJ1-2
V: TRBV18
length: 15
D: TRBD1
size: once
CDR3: CASSRDQGAYYGYTF
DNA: TGTGCCAGCTCACGTGACCAGGGGGCTTACTATGGCTACACCTTC

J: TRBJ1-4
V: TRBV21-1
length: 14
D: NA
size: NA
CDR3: CASRRTGRNEKLFF
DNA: TGTGCCAGCCGCCGGACAGGACGTAATGAAAAACTGTTTTTT

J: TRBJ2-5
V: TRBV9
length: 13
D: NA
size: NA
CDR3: CASSPRTQETQYF
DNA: TGTGCCAGCAGCCCGCGCACCCAAGAGACCCAGTACTTC

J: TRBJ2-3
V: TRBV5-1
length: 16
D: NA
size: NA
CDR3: CASSLGSRTSTDTQYF
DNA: TGCGCCAGCAGCTTGGGGTCAAGAACTAGCACAGATACGCAGTATTTT

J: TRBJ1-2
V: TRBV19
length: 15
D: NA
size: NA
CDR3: CASSTQTTVNYGYTF
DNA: TGTGCCAGTAGTACGCAAACGACAGTGAACTATGGCTACACCTTC

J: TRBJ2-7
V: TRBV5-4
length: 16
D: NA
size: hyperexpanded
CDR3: CASSNKRAGSSYEQYF
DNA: TGTGCCAGCAGTAATAAGCGGGCGGGGTCTTCCTACGAGCAGTACTTC

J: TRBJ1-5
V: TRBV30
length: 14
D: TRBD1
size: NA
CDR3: CAWSRDRANQPQHF
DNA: TGTGCCTGGAGCAGGGACAGGGCTAATCAGCCCCAGCATTTT

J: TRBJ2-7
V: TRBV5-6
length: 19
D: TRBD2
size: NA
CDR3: CASRTRRASGRRGTYEQYF
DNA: TGTGCCAGCAGAACCCGGAGGGCTAGCGGGAGGAGGGGCACCTACGAGCAGTACTTC

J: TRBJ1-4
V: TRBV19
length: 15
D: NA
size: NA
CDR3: CASRGLRPRGEKLFF
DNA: TGTGCCAGTAGGGGACTGCGGCCACGAGGAGAAAAACTGTTTTTT

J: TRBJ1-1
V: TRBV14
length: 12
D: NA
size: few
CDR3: CASSPGWTEAFF
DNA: TGTGCCAGCAGCCCAGGGTGGACTGAAGCTTTCTTT

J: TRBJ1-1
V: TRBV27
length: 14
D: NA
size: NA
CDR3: CASSNSGGTGEAFF
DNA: TGTGCCAGCAGCAATAGCGGGGGGACGGGAGAAGCTTTCTTT

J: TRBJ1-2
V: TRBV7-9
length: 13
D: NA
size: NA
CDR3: CASSLGQFYGYTF
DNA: TGTGCCAGCAGCTTGGGCCAGTTCTATGGCTACACCTTC

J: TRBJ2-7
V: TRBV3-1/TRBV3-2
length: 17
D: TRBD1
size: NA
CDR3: CASSRGSGDSSSYEQYF
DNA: TGTGCCAGCAGCCGAGGTTCTGGGGACAGCTCTTCCTACGAGCAGTACTTC

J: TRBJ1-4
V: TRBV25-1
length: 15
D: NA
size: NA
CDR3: CASSGNPGQYEKLFF
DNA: TGTGCCAGCAGTGGAAACCCGGGACAATATGAAAAACTGTTTTTT

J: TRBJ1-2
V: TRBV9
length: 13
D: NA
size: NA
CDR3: CASSVAGFDGYTF
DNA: TGTGCCAGCAGCGTGGCAGGGTTTGATGGCTACACCTTC

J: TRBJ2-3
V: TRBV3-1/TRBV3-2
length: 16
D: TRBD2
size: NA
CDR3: CASSQGTSGLTDTQYF
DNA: TGTGCCAGCAGCCAGGGGACTAGCGGGCTCACAGATACGCAGTATTTT

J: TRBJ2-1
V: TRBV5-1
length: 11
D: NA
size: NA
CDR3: CASSLQGKQFF
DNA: TGCGCCAGCAGCCTACAGGGTAAGCAGTTCTTC

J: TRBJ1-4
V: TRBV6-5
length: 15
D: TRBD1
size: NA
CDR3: CASSINRGRIEKLFF
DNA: TGTGCCAGCAGTATTAACAGGGGTAGGATTGAAAAACTGTTTTTT